This T cell receptor (beta chain) was recorded in a study of T cells in women clearing cervical HPV infection. Study details: No precancer developed; the control's incident HPV16 infection cleared within 12 months.

To note about this clone: The observed sequence ends 3 residues before the CDR3 terminus, with the missing tail filled in from the germline J gene.

Here immunoSEQ multiplex PCR was the method, and the copy in TCRdb shows in-frame clones only, minus some. The specimen's table records 49,000 or so clones. V lost 2 bases to trimming and J lost 5 bases, with 3 bases between them. CDR1 is SGHAT and CDR2 is FQNNGV in the germline V gene. The CDR3 spans 11 residues. This rearrangement joins TRBV11-2 to TRBJ2-5; no clear D gene. The source material was blood buffy coat. This TCR was sampled from a woman aged 18 to 75 with a cervical HPV16 infection that either progressed to CIN3+ or cleared (not recorded which). CDR3: CASSLRETQYF. The covered CDR3 bases are TGTGCCAGCAGCTTACGGGAGACC.